The 14 T cell receptor beta chains given below trace back to one sample, sequenced in a study of PD-1 blockade in classical Hodgkin lymphoma. The time point here: newly diagnosed, previously untreated cHL patient sample. Negative magnetic selection isolated CD4+ T cells from thawed PBMCs. Here immunoSEQ multiplex PCR was the method, and the copy in TCRdb shows in-frame clones only, minus some. The repertoire consists of some 16,000 clones, with roughly 84% occurring once and the leading ten covering less than 1%. Sequencing was done on a sample of CD4+ T cells from blood. The receptors come from a human donor with classical Hodgkin lymphoma.

The rearrangement links TRBV11-2 to TRBJ2-3; 9 nucleotides match TRBD2. V was pared by 5 bases and J by 5 bases, with 11 bases of the junction left unmatched. Germline CDR1 SGHAT, CDR2 FQNNGV. CDR3 length equals 16 residues. The CDR3 spells CASSAQGGAGGDTQYF. CDR3 in DNA: TGTGCCAGCAGCGCGCAGGGCGGAGCGGGAGGAGATACGCAGTATTTT.

The rearrangement links TRBV6-5 to TRBJ1-2, with 10 bases fitting TRBD1. The CDR3 covers 16 residues. CDR1 MNHEY and CDR2 SVGAGI come from the germline V gene. With V trimmed by 0 bases and J by 8 bases, 9 bases remained unmatched. The CDR3 protein is CASSYSGTGVVEGYTF. Here the CDR3 DNA reads TGTGCCAGCAGTTACTCTGGGACAGGGGTTGTAGAAGGCTACACCTTC.

The chain recombines TRBV6-6 with TRBJ1-4, with D uncertain. The CDR3 consists of 12 residues. V lost 2 bases and J 5 bases, leaving 3 bases between the germline ends. CDR1 is MNHNY and CDR2 is SVGAGI in the germline V gene (reference sequence). The CDR3 spells CASSYANEKLFF. The CDR3 DNA sequence: TGTGCCAGCAGTTACGCCAATGAAAAACTGTTTTTT.

This chain uses TRBV27 with TRBJ1-5; D is uncertain. CDR3 size: 15 residues. The V end lost 4 bases, the J end lost 1 base, and 11 bases lay between the germline ends. Germline-derived CDR1 and CDR2 are MNHEY and SMNVEV (reference sequence). For the CDR3, the DNA is TGTGCCAGCAGTTCAAGGACTCGGAGCAATCAGCCCCAGCATTTT. It yields the protein CASSSRTRSNQPQHF.

This sequence joins TRBV6-1 and TRBJ2-1; D not certain. Per germline, CDR1 MNHNS and CDR2 SASEGT. CDR3 size: 14 residues. Trimming stripped 6 bases from V and 10 bases from J, with 19 bases between. The CDR3 DNA reads as TGTGCCAGCAGAACCCGTCCCGAGGTGGGAGAGCAGTTCTTC. Its protein product is CASRTRPEVGEQFF.

V gene TRBV5-1 combines with J gene TRBJ1-3; D uncertain. V dropped 6 bases and J dropped 0 bases, with 10 bases sitting between them. This CDR3 contains 14 residues. CDR1 SGHRS and CDR2 YFSETQ come from the germline V gene. The CDR3 spells CASTIGSSGNTIYF. CDR3 coding DNA: TGCGCCAGCACTATCGGAAGCTCTGGAAACACCATATATTTT.

The genes are TRBV28 and TRBJ2-2, with a weak D call TRBD1 (6 bases). Germline assignment: CDR1 MDHEN and CDR2 SYDVKM. The CDR3 has 13 residues. Trimming shortened V by 6 bases and J by 6 bases, and 11 bases separated the two germline ends. CDR3 protein: CASSKGGPGELFF. The CDR3 DNA sequence: TGTGCCAGCAGCAAAGGGGGTCCCGGGGAGCTGTTTTTT.

This clone has just a few counts. The rearrangement links TRBV11-2 to TRBJ1-2; 7 nucleotides match TRBD1. CDR1 and CDR2 from the germline V gene are SGHAT and FQNNGV. V dropped 5 bases and J dropped 4; count of bases not matched to a gene: 4. This CDR3 has 13 amino acids. The CDR3 nucleotides read TGTGCCAGCAGCCTGACAGGGACCTATGGCTACACCTTC. Amino acids: CASSLTGTYGYTF.

In DNA form, the CDR3 reads TGCAGCGTTAGAGAGAGCGGGAGGGCCAACGAGCAGTACTTC. It yields the protein CSVRESGRANEQYF. This chain uses TRBV29-1 with TRBJ2-7; 10 bases line up with TRBD2. CDR1 SQVTM and CDR2 ANQGSEA come from the germline V gene. This CDR3 contains 14 residues. V gave up 5 bases and J gave up 5 bases; unmatched junction bases: 9.

The rearrangement links TRBV28 to TRBJ2-5; the D is unclear. V was cut by 3 bases and J by 0 bases, with 2 bases left in between. In germline, CDR1 is MDHEN, CDR2 SYDVKM. This CDR3 is 12 amino acids long. The CDR3 region has the DNA TGTGCCAGCAGTTTGAACCAAGAGACCCAGTACTTC. Its translation: CASSLNQETQYF.

This clone appeared once. The V call is TRBV7-8, the J call TRBJ1-5, with TRBD1 matching 9 bases. V was pared by 7 bases and J by 0 bases, with 13 bases of the junction left unmatched. Germline lookup yields CDR1 SGHVS and CDR2 FQNEAQ. CDR3 length: 18 residues. The CDR3 region is CASMKGQGYIDSNQPQHF. The CDR3 DNA reads TGTGCCAGCATGAAAGGACAGGGGTACATAGATAGCAATCAGCCCCAGCATTTT.

V is TRBV11-2 and J is TRBJ2-1; no firm D call. Looked up from germline, CDR1 is SGHAT and CDR2 is FQNNGV. V shed 6 bases and J shed 8 bases, with 17 bases lying between them. CDR3 size: 14 residues. CDR3: CASSLSTYGDEQFF. Written as DNA, the CDR3 is TGTGCCAGCAGTTTATCGACATACGGCGATGAGCAGTTCTTC.

The chain couples TRBV28 to TRBJ2-7; 10 bases agree with TRBD1. CDR3 length equals 16 residues. Germline-derived CDR1 and CDR2 are MDHEN and SYDVKM. Trimming at V came to 11 bases and at J to 4 bases, leaving 17 bases not matched to a gene. CDR3 nucleotide sequence: TGTGCCGCCCCACCGCTAACCGGGACAGGGGAATACGAGCAGTACTTC. Amino acids: CAAPPLTGTGEYEQYF.

This chain joins TRBV7-2 and TRBJ2-5, with D perhaps matching TRBD1 (6 bases). This CDR3 region has 15 residues. V was clipped by 0 bases and J by 4 bases, with 12 bases between them. Germline CDR1 reads SGHTA; CDR2 reads FQGNSA. The CDR3, as DNA: TGTGCCAGCAGCTTAGCGGGGGCACCTGGAGAGACCCAGTACTTC. Residues: CASSLAGAPGETQYF.